The 26 T cell receptor beta chains below were found in one sample sequenced in a study of read filtering for tumor transcriptome and immune sequencing. From around 0.4 ug of RNA, a library with molecular barcoded alpha/delta and beta/gamma adaptors was made. TCRdb itself ran the reads through MiXCR, one entry per CDR3 protein. The profile shows over 35,000 distinct CDR3 sequences, 13% of them singletons. Specimen: a population of CD138-negative cells sorted from bone marrow. The receptors shown here come from a donor at least 40 years old with multiple myeloma.

Note on this clonotype: Compared with germline, one end of the junction differs, possibly owing to a read error. This sequence joins TRBV11-2 and TRBJ2-1, with a weak D call TRBD1 (6 bases). This CDR3 region has 17 residues. Germline CDR1 and CDR2: SGHAT and FQNNGV. This CDR3 is CASSFPKASRGNNERFF. CDR3 bases: TGTGCCAGCAGCTTCCCGAAGGCTAGTAGGGGGAACAATGAGCGGTTCTTC. The whole variable domain, remainder taken from reference TRBV11-2 and TRBJ2-1, is EAGVAQSPRYKIIEKRQSVAFWCNPISGHATLYWYQQILGQGPKLLIQFQNNGVVDDSQLPKDRFSAERLKGVDSTLKIQPAKLEDSAVYLCASSFPKASRGNNERFFGPGTRLTVL.

This clonotype was detected many times. The rearrangement uses TRBV19 and TRBJ2-2; no reliable D call. The V gene lost 7 bases and the J gene lost 7 bases, with 7 bases spanning the gap. Germline V gene lookup returns CDR1 LNHDA and CDR2 SQIVND (reference sequence). CDR3 size: 11 residues. The CDR3 DNA reads as TGTGCCAGTATGGTACTCGGGGAGCTGTTTTTT. Its protein product is CASMVLGELFF.

In its sample, this clonotype was seen many times. The V call is TRBV9, the J call TRBJ2-1; TRBD1 might be the D (6 bases). The V end lost 3 bases, the J end lost 9 bases, and 22 bases lay between the germline ends. CDR1 and CDR2 from the germline V gene are SGDLS and YYNGEE. The CDR3 contains 16 residues. As DNA, the CDR3 is TGTGCCAGCAGCGAGGGGGAAGTACGCCCAGTCGGTGAGCAGTTCTTC. It specifies CASSEGEVRPVGEQFF.

Ten or more counts support this clonotype. The rearrangement links TRBV27 to TRBJ2-3; D is perhaps TRBD2 (6 bases). Per the germline V gene, CDR1 is MNHEY and CDR2 is SMNVEV (reference sequence). Trimming took off 4 bases at V and 0 bases at J, with 14 bases between the two ends. This CDR3 has 16 residues. The CDR3 nucleotides read TGTGCCAGCAGTTCATTTGCGGGGTATAGCACAGATACGCAGTATTTT. This translates into CASSSFAGYSTDTQYF.

The V gene is TRBV7-2, the J gene TRBJ1-1; D not resolved. The CDR3 covers 14 residues. The germline V gene encodes CDR1 SGHTA and CDR2 FQGNSA. Trimming removed 0 bases at V and 5 bases at J, with 10 bases between. CDR3 in DNA: TGTGCCAGCAGCTTAGCGGGGTGGCAAACTGAAGCTTTCTTT. It translates to CASSLAGWQTEAFF. The variable domain in full, with the rest retrieved from reference TRBV7-2 and TRBJ1-1, is GAGVSQSPSNKVTEKGKDVELRCDPISGHTALYWYRQSLGQGLEFLIYFQGNSAPDKSGLPSDRFSAERTGGSVSTLTIQRTQQEDSAVYLCASSLAGWQTEAFFGQGTRLTVV.

This clonotype is medium-sized (0.01 to 0.1%). The chain recombines TRBV13 with TRBJ1-1; D gene uncertain. Trimming took off 5 bases at V and 1 base at J, with 5 bases between the two ends. The CDR3 extends over 12 amino acids. Germline V gives CDR1 PRHDT, CDR2 FYEKMQ (reference sequence). The CDR3 sequence: CASSPGNTEAFF. Here the CDR3 DNA reads TGTGCCAGCAGCCCGGGGAACACTGAAGCTTTCTTT.

As to this clonotype: A far larger clone is a single base away, which makes a read error likely. The CDR3 nucleotides read TGTGCCAGCAGCTTAGTTAGAGGCGATGAGCAGTTCTTC. This gives the protein CASSLVRGDEQFF. The V and J genes are TRBV7-2 and TRBJ2-1; D remains unclear. V was trimmed by 1 base and J by 8 bases, leaving 9 bases between them. Germline CDR1 and CDR2: SGHTA and FQGNSA. This CDR3 has 13 residues.

Many counts were recorded for this clonotype. The V call is TRBV5-4, the J call TRBJ2-3, with TRBD2 matching 12 bases. This CDR3 comprises 15 residues. The trim removed 5 bases at V and 5 bases at J, leaving 6 bases unmatched. Germline lookup yields CDR1 SGHNT and CDR2 YYREEE (reference sequence). Written as DNA, the CDR3 is TGTGCCAGCAGTCCTAGCGGGAGGGCCGGAGATACGCAGTATTTT. It yields the protein CASSPSGRAGDTQYF.

This clonotype is labeled hyperexpanded. The CDR3 loop is CASSQVQRERGTGELFF. CDR3 coding DNA: TGTGCCAGCAGCCAAGTCCAGCGGGAGAGGGGGACCGGGGAGCTGTTTTTT. The chain uses TRBV14 and TRBJ2-2; TRBD2 matches 8 bases. CDR3 length: 17 amino acids. Germline lookup yields CDR1 SGHDN and CDR2 FVKESK. With V trimmed by 1 base and J by 5 bases, 9 bases remained unmatched.

This clonotype has at least ten counts. The V call is TRBV29-1, the J call TRBJ2-7; 11 bases fit TRBD2. This CDR3 spans 13 amino acids. Germline V gene lookup returns CDR1 SQVTM and CDR2 ANQGSEA. Trimming cost V 6 bases and J 7 bases; bases outside gene matches: 8. CDR3 DNA sequence: TGCAGCGTCTGGACTAGCGGGCCCTCAGAGCAGTACTTC. Protein product: CSVWTSGPSEQYF.

This clonotype was observed a handful of times. This may arise from a read error, as a much more abundant clone is one base away. The chain combines TRBV4-3 with TRBJ2-1; 13 bases are a match to TRBD2. The CDR3 loop spans 15 amino acids. The germline V gene encodes CDR1 LGHNA and CDR2 YSLEER. As DNA, the CDR3 is TGCGCCAGCAGCCCCACTAGCGGGAGGGTCAATGAGCAGTCCTTC. It is translated as CASSPTSGRVNEQSF.

The sample holds many counts of this clonotype. This chain links TRBV2 with TRBJ1-5; 7 bases fit TRBD1. Germline V gives CDR1 SNHLY, CDR2 FYNNEI. The CDR3 is made up of 14 amino acids. V was clipped by 6 bases and J by 1 base; unmatched bases: 3. CDR3 nucleotide sequence: TGTGCCAGCAGGCTGACAGGGAGCAATCAGCCCCAGCATTTT. It is translated as CASRLTGSNQPQHF.

In this sample, this clonotype turned up a few times. V gene TRBV11-2 combines with J gene TRBJ2-7; 9 bases align to TRBD1. Germline trimming cut 2 bases from V and 2 bases from J; bases unmatched to any gene: 1. The CDR3 extends over 14 amino acids. CDR1 SGHAT and CDR2 FQNNGV come from the germline V gene. CDR3 in DNA: TGTGCCAGCAGCTTAAGGGACAGGGCCTACGAGCAGTACTTC. Translating gives CASSLRDRAYEQYF.

This clonotype showed up many times. The chain is built from TRBV9 and TRBJ1-6; D is perhaps TRBD1 (6 bases). The CDR3 length is 18 residues. The germline CDR1 and CDR2 sequences are SGDLS and YYNGEE. V shed 4 bases and J shed 9 bases, with 26 bases lying between them. The CDR3 sequence: CASSPRGGLGTGGSPLHF. CDR3 nucleotide sequence: TGTGCCAGCAGCCCAAGGGGGGGCCTCGGGACCGGAGGTTCACCCCTCCACTTT.

In this sample, this clonotype turned up a few times. This chain links TRBV3-1 with TRBJ2-2; TRBD2 aligns across 12 bases. The ends lost 1 base at V and 1 base at J; junction bases unmatched: 1. CDR1 is LGHDT, CDR2 YNNKEL, per germline (reference sequence). The CDR3 totals 17 residues. CDR3 sequence (DNA): TGTGCCAGCAGCCAAGCGACTAGCGGGAGGAACACCGGGGAGCTGTTTTTT. It translates to CASSQATSGRNTGELFF.

There are many counts of this clonotype. The rearrangement joins TRBV20-1 to TRBJ1-1; D uncertain. This CDR3 comprises 11 residues. V lost 6 bases and J lost 4, with 9 bases in between. Germline V gene sequence: CDR1 DFQATT, CDR2 SNEGSKA (reference sequence). This CDR3 reads CSASQTTEAFF. CDR3 DNA: TGCAGTGCCTCGCAAACCACTGAAGCTTTCTTT.

Notes on this clonotype: Sequence at one end of the junction differs from germline and may be a read error. This chain connects TRBV28 to TRBJ1-5, with D perhaps TRBD1 (6 bases). Germline V gene data show CDR1 as MDHEN and CDR2 as SYDVKM. The CDR3 spans 14 residues. The DNA of the CDR3 is TGTGCCGGCAGGCCTGGACAGCTGAATCAGCCCCAGCATTTT. Amino acid sequence: CAGRPGQLNQPQHF. Variable domain in full (rest from reference TRBV28 and TRBJ1-5): DVKVTQSSRYLVKRTGEKVFLECVQDMDHENMFWYRQDPGLGLRLIYFSYDVKMKEKGDIPEGYSVSREKKERFSLILESASTNQTSMYLCAGRPGQLNQPQHFGDGTRLSIL.

This clonotype was seen repeatedly, ten times or more. The rearrangement joins TRBV7-2 to TRBJ2-7, with D perhaps being TRBD1 or TRBD2 (6 bases each). V shed 1 base and J shed 3 bases, with 10 bases lying between them. This CDR3 is 14 amino acids long. Germline V gene lookup returns CDR1 SGHTA and CDR2 FQGNSA. CDR3 region: CASSLEQGGYEQYF. In DNA form, the CDR3 reads TGTGCCAGCAGCTTAGAACAGGGAGGCTACGAGCAGTACTTC.

Many counts were recorded for this clonotype. This chain links TRBV6-5 with TRBJ1-1, with D unresolved. V was trimmed by 6 bases and J by 0 bases, leaving 17 bases between them. Germline V CDR1 and CDR2: MNHEY, SVGAGI. This CDR3 has 16 residues. The CDR3 spells CASSPSGSGMNTEAFF. The CDR3 DNA is TGTGCCAGCAGCCCGTCGGGTTCGGGCATGAACACTGAAGCTTTCTTT.

At least ten counts were recorded for this clonotype. This chain links TRBV11-2 with TRBJ2-7; no definite D call. The CDR3 covers 14 residues. Trimming removed 4 bases from V and 0 bases from J, with 10 bases in between. Germline CDR1 reads SGHAT; CDR2 reads FQNNGV. The CDR3 sequence: CASSSLVFSYEQYF. The CDR3, as DNA: TGTGCCAGCAGCTCGTTAGTCTTCTCCTACGAGCAGTACTTC.

This clonotype was observed many times. The rearrangement uses TRBV7-3 and TRBJ1-1; D remains unclear. Trimming took 4 bases from V and 0 from J, leaving 18 bases between them. Germline-derived CDR1 and CDR2 are SGHTA and FQGTGA. The CDR3 has 17 amino acids. Here the CDR3 reads CASSSIPRRAMNTEAFF. Here the CDR3 DNA reads TGTGCCAGCAGCTCAATACCCAGGCGCGCGATGAACACTGAAGCTTTCTTT.

In this sample, this clonotype turned up many times. The rearrangement links TRBV29-1 to TRBJ2-3; D remains ambiguous. The V end was cut by 4 bases, the J end by 2 bases, with 19 bases between. CDR1 is SQVTM and CDR2 is ANQGSEA in the germline V gene. There are 16 residues in the CDR3. The CDR3 DNA follows: TGCAGCGTTGCCGACGGCTTCTTAGCTACCACAGATACGCAGTATTTT. It translates to CSVADGFLATTDTQYF.

At least ten counts were recorded for this clonotype. This chain links TRBV20-1 with TRBJ2-1, with no clear D. V lost 7 bases, J lost 8 bases, and 15 bases lay in between. The CDR3 is 12 residues long. Germline values: CDR1 DFQATT, CDR2 SNEGSKA (reference sequence). CDR3 loop: CSGRKKADEQFF. DNA for the CDR3: TGCAGTGGACGCAAAAAGGCCGATGAGCAGTTCTTC.

There are many counts of this clonotype. This sequence joins TRBV5-1 and TRBJ2-2; D not certain. This CDR3 is 16 amino acids long. Germline CDR1 SGHRS, CDR2 YFSETQ. Trimming pared 0 bases from V and 0 bases from J, leaving 9 bases between. The CDR3 DNA follows: TGCGCCAGCAGCTTGGCCGTGGGGACGAACACCGGGGAGCTGTTTTTT. This encodes CASSLAVGTNTGELFF.

The sample holds many counts of this clonotype. The chain recombines TRBV24-1 with TRBJ2-2; D possibly matches TRBD1 or TRBD2 (5 bases each). This CDR3 is built from 16 residues. The germline gives CDR1 KGHDR, CDR2 SFDVKD. The V end was cut by 1 base, the J end by 4 bases, with 12 bases between. The CDR3 spells CATSDLKGRGTGELFF. The CDR3 DNA sequence: TGTGCCACCAGTGATTTAAAGGGACGGGGCACCGGGGAGCTGTTTTTT.

This clonotype was observed at least ten times. The chain uses TRBV28 and TRBJ2-2; no firm D call. Germline CDR1 and CDR2: MDHEN and SYDVKM. This CDR3 region has 15 residues. Trimming removed 5 bases at V and 8 bases at J, with 18 bases between. The CDR3 DNA sequence: TGTGCCAGCAGTCCCTCTGGGCCGATGTTTGGGGAGCTGTTTTTT. This translates into CASSPSGPMFGELFF.